This TCR beta chain was retrieved from a study of OX40 agonist ivuxolimab in advanced cancers. The CDR3 loop spans 16 amino acids. Germline V gives CDR1 SEHNR, CDR2 FQNEAQ (reference sequence). The ends lost 4 bases at V and 8 bases at J; junction bases unmatched: 9. Profiling relied on immunoSEQ multiplex PCR, and the TCRdb table lists in-frame clones only, not all of them. The sample records roughly 60,000 clones, around 93% being singletons. The source material was CD4+ or CD8+ T cells sorted from blood, sampled in a trial of the OX40 agonist ivuxolimab. The sequence came from an adult with an advanced solid tumor such as melanoma, head and neck, liver or kidney cancer. The V gene is TRBV7-9, the J gene TRBJ2-1, with 12 bases identical to TRBD2. In nucleotides, the CDR3 is TGTGCCAGCAGCTCCCTGACTAGCGGGAGCCCCCATGAGCAGTTCTTC. The encoded protein is CASSSLTSGSPHEQFF.